Described below is a single T cell receptor beta chain sequence and its context. The repertoire was sequenced with immunoSEQ multiplex PCR; TCRdb's copy has only in-frame clones and lacks some. Altogether tens of thousands of clones are present, 89% being singletons, with the ten largest covering 0.41%. V shed 7 bases and J shed 3 bases, with 18 bases lying between them. This CDR3 region has 15 residues. Germline loops: CDR1 MNHNS, CDR2 SASEGT. This sample is drawn from a study of technical replicates of blood from several donors. The sequence was collected from a human donor in good health. What was sequenced was T cells isolated from PBMCs. This chain links TRBV6-1 with TRBJ1-2; possible D gene TRBD1, 6 bases. Here the CDR3 DNA reads TGTGCCAGCACTACAAGTCCGGGACAACACTATGGCTACACCTTC. Its protein product is CASTTSPGQHYGYTF.